This T cell receptor beta chain was retrieved from a study of blood T cells in healthy people across ages. Findings and limits, study-wide: Naive T cell percentage by flow cytometry tracked strongly with beta diversity.

Sample-barcoded 5' priming and a J-beta primer mix drove a second PCR of about 6 to 12 cycles. Researchers report that a template-switch adaptor with 12 random nucleotides tagged each cDNA molecule. Via MiXCR, TCRdb re-called the 5' RACE reads, giving one row per CDR3 protein. The repertoire consists of about 1.5 million distinct CDR3 sequences, with roughly two fifths occurring once and the leading ten covering about 4.1%. This CDR3 has 12 residues. The germline CDR1 and CDR2 sequences are SQVTM and ANQGSEA. V lost 6 bases and J 0 bases, leaving 9 bases between the germline ends. About this clonotype itself: Its antigen is as yet unknown.

The sequenced sample was blood. This chain links TRBV29-1 with TRBJ2-7, with D hard to call. The sequence derives from a woman aged 18-29 years in good health. The CDR3 coding sequence is TGCAGCGTGGTGAGCCGCTCCTACGAGCAGTACTTC. Its protein is CSVVSRSYEQYF.